The 27 T cell receptor beta chains listed next were all sequenced from one sample in a study of shared clonotypes between healthy human individuals. The table came from immunoSEQ multiplex PCR; TCRdb's copy has only in-frame clones and leaves some out. Of more than 1 million clones listed, about 84% were seen once; the top ten hold around 0.47%. Material for sequencing was memory CD4+ T cells from PBMCs. Subset described: CD45RA-negative fraction. These receptors were collected from a man aged 18 to 35 in good health. Some clones in this sample may be carry-over from other donors' samples.

The table lists this clone with a few counts. V is TRBV5-1 and J is TRBJ1-2, with 8 bases lining up with TRBD1. There are 17 residues in the CDR3. V lost 4 bases, J lost 2 bases, and 13 bases stayed unmatched. CDR1 SGHRS and CDR2 YFSETQ come from the germline V gene. The CDR3 DNA reads TGCGCCAGCAGCAAAACCGGGACAGGACGGGGCAACTATGGCTACACCTTC. It is translated as CASSKTGTGRGNYGYTF.

The J gene is TRBJ1-3, the V gene TRBV5-1; D might be TRBD1 (6 bases). The CDR3 consists of 16 residues. V was cut by 8 bases and J by 0 bases, with 18 bases left in between. Germline lookup yields CDR1 SGHRS and CDR2 YFSETQ. Here the CDR3 DNA reads TGCGCCAGGGACATTAACGGACAGAGCTCTGGAAACACCATATATTTT. Translated, it gives CARDINGQSSGNTIYF.

This chain connects TRBV7-2 to TRBJ2-3; D not certain. The V end lost 5 bases, the J end lost 4 bases, and 19 bases lay between the germline ends. This CDR3 spans 16 amino acids. The V gene's germline CDR1 is SGHTA and CDR2 FQGNSA. The CDR3 nucleotides read TGTGCCAGCAGCCCTCGGGCAGCTTCTGGAGCAGATACGCAGTATTTT. It encodes CASSPRAASGADTQYF.

This clone turned up a few times. The V and J genes are TRBV7-3 and TRBJ2-1, with TRBD2 matching over 9 bases. CDR1 is SGHTA, CDR2 FQGTGA, per germline. The CDR3 length is 14 residues. After removal of 3 bases from V and 6 bases from J, the junction contained 3 bases not matched to a gene. The CDR3: CASSLGLAPNEQFF. CDR3 coding DNA: TGTGCCAGCAGCTTGGGACTAGCCCCCAATGAGCAGTTCTTC. The complete variable domain, with remaining parts taken from reference TRBV7-3 and TRBJ2-1, reads GAGVSQTPSNKVTEKGKYVELRCDPISGHTALYWYRQSLGQGPEFLIYFQGTGAADDSGLPNDRFFAVRPEGSVSTLKIQRTERGDSAVYLCASSLGLAPNEQFFGPGTRLTVL.

This clone occurred a few times. V and J are TRBV7-9 and TRBJ2-1; D remains ambiguous. Germline CDR1 reads SEHNR; CDR2 reads FQNEAQ (reference sequence). This CDR3 comprises 12 residues. Trimming pared 2 bases from V and 6 bases from J, leaving 5 bases between. The DNA for the CDR3 is TGTGCCAGCAGCTTAAGTGGCAATGAGCAGTTCTTC. Encoded protein: CASSLSGNEQFF.

This chain links TRBV5-1 with TRBJ2-7; TRBD2 matches at 9 bases. V dropped 2 bases and J dropped 7; count of bases not matched to a gene: 7. CDR1 is SGHRS, CDR2 YFSETQ, per germline. The CDR3 is 14 amino acids. The CDR3 bases are TGCGCCAGCAGCTTAGTAGCGGGAGTGAGTGAGCAGTACTTC. The encoded protein is CASSLVAGVSEQYF.

CDR3 region: CASSLLIGSHEQYF. The DNA for the CDR3 is TGTGCCAGCAGTTTACTGATCGGTTCCCACGAGCAGTACTTC. The V gene is TRBV28, the J gene TRBJ2-7; D unclear. Trimming left V 2 bases short and J 5 bases short, with 13 bases between. There are 14 residues in the CDR3. Germline CDR1 MDHEN, CDR2 SYDVKM.

The V gene is TRBV7-2, the J gene TRBJ2-1, with D possibly being TRBD1 (6 bases). Trimming cost V 5 bases and J 9 bases, with 23 bases left between them. The CDR3 loop spans 16 amino acids. The germline CDR1 and CDR2 sequences are SGHTA and FQGNSA. The CDR3 bases are TGTGCCAGCAGCCTCGCCCTACCGGGGTTGGGGGCTGAGCAGTTCTTC. Residues: CASSLALPGLGAEQFF.

The chain has TRBV5-4 and TRBJ2-2; TRBD2 aligns across 7 bases. This CDR3 region has 16 residues. Germline CDR1 is SGHNT and CDR2 is YYREEE (reference sequence). The V and J ends lost 3 bases and 1 base, in that order; junction bases with no gene match: 6. In DNA form, the CDR3 reads TGTGCCAGCAGCTCCCCGGAGCGGGGGAACACCGGGGAGCTGTTTTTT. Translation gives CASSSPERGNTGELFF.

The genes are TRBV7-2 and TRBJ2-7, with TRBD2 as a possible D gene (5 bases). The CDR3 extends over 15 amino acids. Trimming shortened V by 4 bases and J by 6 bases, and 19 bases separated the two germline ends. CDR1 and CDR2 from the germline V gene are SGHTA and FQGNSA. The CDR3 spells CASSSYLEGFSEQYF. DNA of the CDR3: TGTGCCAGCAGCTCATACCTTGAGGGATTCTCCGAGCAGTACTTC. The variable domain in full, completed from reference TRBV7-2 and TRBJ2-7, reads GAGVSQSPSNKVTEKGKDVELRCDPISGHTALYWYRQSLGQGLEFLIYFQGNSAPDKSGLPSDRFSAERTGGSVSTLTIQRTQQEDSAVYLCASSSYLEGFSEQYFGPGTRLTVT.

There are a few counts of this clone. The chain joins TRBV29-1 to TRBJ1-2; 7 bases fit TRBD1. Germline CDR1 is SQVTM and CDR2 is ANQGSEA. J gave up 2 bases and V 4 bases, and 13 bases lay outside the gene matches. This CDR3 has 16 amino acids. The CDR3: CSVVPPTGSDNYGYTF. The CDR3 coding sequence is TGCAGCGTTGTTCCCCCGACAGGGAGCGACAACTATGGCTACACCTTC.

The rearrangement links TRBV28 to TRBJ2-7; TRBD2 might be the D (5 bases). Germline CDR1 and CDR2: MDHEN and SYDVKM. CDR3 length: 16 amino acids. V lost 3 bases and J lost 3, with 18 bases in between. CDR3 nucleotides: TGTGCCAGCAGTTTGCCGGAGTACGGCGGAGGCTACGAGCAGTACTTC. Its protein product is CASSLPEYGGGYEQYF.

The chain is built from TRBV27 and TRBJ2-7; D perhaps matches TRBD2 (5 bases). The germline V and J ends were trimmed by 7 bases and 5 bases, with 24 bases remaining between them. CDR1 is MNHEY and CDR2 is SMNVEV in the germline V gene (reference sequence). CDR3 size: 16 residues. CDR3 sequence reads: CASKSGSSLAGNEQYF. The CDR3 region has the DNA TGTGCCAGCAAATCTGGGAGCAGTCTGGCCGGGAACGAGCAGTACTTC.

The rearrangement uses TRBV9 and TRBJ2-3; no definite D call. Trimming pared 4 bases from V and 6 bases from J, leaving 18 bases between. Germline V gene sequence: CDR1 SGDLS, CDR2 YYNGEE. CDR3 length equals 15 residues. The CDR3 DNA is TGTGCCAGCAGCCCAAAAGTTGGGAACTATGATACGCAGTATTTT. The encoded protein is CASSPKVGNYDTQYF.

V usage is TRBV29-1 and J usage is TRBJ1-1; D is ambiguous. Trimming stripped 7 bases from V and 2 bases from J, with 11 bases between. Germline V gives CDR1 SQVTM, CDR2 ANQGSEA. This CDR3 is 12 amino acids long. The CDR3 region has the DNA TGCAGCGCCGACCGATATAACACTGAAGCTTTCTTT. Its translation is CSADRYNTEAFF.

V and J are TRBV7-6 and TRBJ2-5; 7 nucleotides agree with TRBD2. Germline CDR1 is SGHVS and CDR2 is FNYEAQ. The CDR3 totals 14 residues. Trimming cost V 5 bases and J 0 bases; bases outside gene matches: 3. The CDR3 coding sequence is TGTGCCAGCAGCCGGGGACTATACCAAGAGACCCAGTACTTC. It encodes CASSRGLYQETQYF.

This clone was seen a handful of times. The genes are TRBV11-2 and TRBJ2-7, with 7 bases identical to TRBD1. CDR3 length: 15 residues. V gave up 0 bases and J gave up 7 bases; unmatched junction bases: 9. Germline lookup yields CDR1 SGHAT and CDR2 FQNNGV. CDR3 DNA: TGTGCCAGCAGCTTAGAGGGAGACAGGGTGGAAGAGCAGTACTTC. Protein product: CASSLEGDRVEEQYF.

This chain connects TRBV19 to TRBJ2-5; TRBD1 might be the D (5 bases). Between the trimmed V and J ends, which lost 1 base and 5 bases, there was a span of 17 bases. The CDR3 has 16 amino acids. Germline V gene lookup returns CDR1 LNHDA and CDR2 SQIVND (reference sequence). CDR3 amino acids: CASSIASTGARETQYF. The DNA for the CDR3 is TGTGCCAGTAGTATAGCCTCCACAGGCGCACGGGAGACCCAGTACTTC.

This chain links TRBV12-5 with TRBJ1-1; 9 nucleotides match TRBD1. Trimming removed 5 bases from V and 4 bases from J; junction bases left unmatched: 5. Germline loops: CDR1 LGHNT, CDR2 FRNRAP. CDR3 length: 14 residues. Here the CDR3 DNA reads TGTGCTAGTGGTACCGGACAGGGGAGCACTGAAGCTTTCTTT. Translation gives CASGTGQGSTEAFF.

The CDR3 region is CASSLSLAGEGEQYF. The CDR3 region has the DNA TGTGCCAGCAGCTTATCTCTAGCGGGAGAGGGCGAGCAGTACTTC. V is TRBV7-6 and J is TRBJ2-7, with TRBD2 matching 10 bases. V trimming: 2 bases; J trimming: 6 bases; junction bases outside the gene matches: 7. In germline, CDR1 is SGHVS, CDR2 FNYEAQ. The CDR3 runs 15 residues.

The V gene is TRBV5-1, the J gene TRBJ1-3; D unclear. V was clipped by 4 bases and J by 2 bases, with 22 bases between them. Germline V gene lookup returns CDR1 SGHRS and CDR2 YFSETQ. The CDR3 consists of 18 residues. The CDR3 is CASSPKNTSLGAGNTIYF. In DNA form, the CDR3 reads TGCGCCAGCAGCCCCAAAAATACATCGCTCGGGGCTGGAAACACCATATATTTT.

J is TRBJ1-4 and V is TRBV4-1; a possible D gene is TRBD1 (5 bases). V was pared by 0 bases and J by 5 bases, with 16 bases between. This CDR3 region has 17 residues. Per the germline V gene, CDR1 is MGHRA and CDR2 is YSYEKL. The CDR3 sequence is CASSQDYGARGNEKLFF. The DNA of the CDR3 is TGCGCCAGCAGCCAAGATTATGGGGCCAGAGGGAATGAAAAACTGTTTTTT.

The genes are TRBV27 and TRBJ1-1, with D possibly being TRBD1 (5 bases). Germline V lookup: CDR1 MNHEY, CDR2 SMNVEV (reference sequence). V dropped 6 bases and J dropped 0 bases, with 8 bases sitting between them. The CDR3 extends over 13 amino acids. The CDR3 coding sequence is TGTGCCAGCAGATTGACAGTGAACACTGAAGCTTTCTTT. It specifies CASRLTVNTEAFF.

The chain recombines TRBV5-1 with TRBJ2-7; D not resolved. The ends were cut back, 3 bases at V and 3 bases at J, with 13 bases in the middle. Germline values: CDR1 SGHRS, CDR2 YFSETQ. The CDR3 spans 14 residues. The CDR3 protein is CASSWEGPNYEQYF. The CDR3 bases are TGCGCCAGCAGCTGGGAAGGACCTAACTACGAGCAGTACTTC.

The rearrangement joins TRBV7-6 to TRBJ2-5; perhaps D is TRBD1 or TRBD2 (5 bases each). The germline gives CDR1 SGHVS, CDR2 FNYEAQ. There are 16 residues in the CDR3. V was shortened by 5 bases and J by 2 bases, with 18 bases between the two germline ends. CDR3 residues: CASSEGRRELQETQYF. In DNA form, the CDR3 reads TGTGCCAGCAGCGAGGGACGCCGGGAACTACAAGAGACCCAGTACTTC.

The chain carries TRBV11-2 and TRBJ2-1; TRBD1 matches 7 bases. Germline assignment: CDR1 SGHAT and CDR2 FQNNGV. V was clipped by 1 base and J by 7 bases; unmatched bases: 10. CDR3 size: 16 residues. For the CDR3, the DNA is TGTGCCAGCAGCTTAGTCAGGGGGTCCCCCCGGAATGAGCAGTTCTTC. Translation gives CASSLVRGSPRNEQFF. Supplemented by reference TRBV11-2 and TRBJ2-1, the full variable domain reads EAGVAQSPRYKIIEKRQSVAFWCNPISGHATLYWYQQILGQGPKLLIQFQNNGVVDDSQLPKDRFSAERLKGVDSTLKIQPAKLEDSAVYLCASSLVRGSPRNEQFFGPGTRLTVL.

The chain joins TRBV14 to TRBJ2-7; D not certain. Germline lookup yields CDR1 SGHDN and CDR2 FVKESK. V shed 4 bases and J shed 0 bases, with 10 bases lying between them. This CDR3 has 14 residues. The CDR3 DNA sequence: TGTGCCAGCAGCCCCCGACATAGCTCCTACGAGCAGTACTTC. Protein product: CASSPRHSSYEQYF.